The sequence of this T cell receptor beta chain was determined in a study of neurological immune-mediated disorders. There are 12 residues in the CDR3. The germline V gene encodes CDR1 MNHEY and CDR2 SVGAGI. Unsorted libraries were derived from 2 million PBMCs stored at -80 C. In its sample, this clonotype was seen many times. Germline and junction disagree at one end, which may indicate a read error. One entry per CDR3 protein results from TCRdb running MiXCR on the 5' RACE reads. Among 25,000 to 35,000 distinct CDR3 sequences listed, about 1.6% were seen once. The sequenced sample was PBMCs. V is TRBV6-5 and J is TRBJ2-7; 8 bases agree with TRBD2. The sequence came from a woman aged 30 to 39 with multiple sclerosis. The CDR3 nucleotides read TGTGCCAGCAGAGAAACGGGGGGGCAGTCCTTCTTC. It yields the protein CASRETGGQSFF.